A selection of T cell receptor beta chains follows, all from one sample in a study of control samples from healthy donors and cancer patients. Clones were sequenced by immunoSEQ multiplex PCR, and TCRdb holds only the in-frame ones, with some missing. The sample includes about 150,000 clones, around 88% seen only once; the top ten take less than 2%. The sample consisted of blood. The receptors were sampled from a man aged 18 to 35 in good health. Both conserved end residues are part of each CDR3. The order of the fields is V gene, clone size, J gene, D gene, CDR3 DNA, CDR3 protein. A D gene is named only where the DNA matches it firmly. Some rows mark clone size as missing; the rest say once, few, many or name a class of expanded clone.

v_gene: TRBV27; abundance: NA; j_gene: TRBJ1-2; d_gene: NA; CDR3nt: TGTGCCAGCAGTCCAACCGGGGGCGCCCGTTATGGCTACACCTTC; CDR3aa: CASSPTGGARYGYTF
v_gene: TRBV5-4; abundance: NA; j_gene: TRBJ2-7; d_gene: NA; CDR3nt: TGTGCCAGCAGCTTGGGCTTCGGGGGAACCTACGAGCAGTACTTC; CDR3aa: CASSLGFGGTYEQYF
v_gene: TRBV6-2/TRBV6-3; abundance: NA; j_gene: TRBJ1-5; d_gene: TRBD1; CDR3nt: TGTGCCAGCAGTCCCACCGGGACAGGGTATCAGCCCCAGCATTTT; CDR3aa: CASSPTGTGYQPQHF
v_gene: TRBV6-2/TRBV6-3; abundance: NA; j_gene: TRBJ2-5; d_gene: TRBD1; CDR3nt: TGTGCCAGCAGTTACCGGACAGGGGGACAAGAGACCCAGTACTTC; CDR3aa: CASSYRTGGQETQYF
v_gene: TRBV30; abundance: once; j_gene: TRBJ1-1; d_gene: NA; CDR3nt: TGTGCCTGGAGTGTGGTTTTACAGGTGAACACTGAAGCTTTCTTT; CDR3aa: CAWSVVLQVNTEAFF
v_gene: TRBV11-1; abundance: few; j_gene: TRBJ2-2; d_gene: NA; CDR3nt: TGTGCCAGCAGCTTAAGAACCGGGGAGCTGTTTTTT; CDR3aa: CASSLRTGELFF
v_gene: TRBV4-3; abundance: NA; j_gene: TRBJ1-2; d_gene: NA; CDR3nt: TGCGCCAGCAGCCCGAGTAGGGGAAACTATGGCTACACCTTC; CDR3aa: CASSPSRGNYGYTF
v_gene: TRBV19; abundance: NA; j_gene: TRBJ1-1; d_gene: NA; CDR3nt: TGTGCCAGTAGCCTCGACACTGAAGCTTTCTTT; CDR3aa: CASSLDTEAFF
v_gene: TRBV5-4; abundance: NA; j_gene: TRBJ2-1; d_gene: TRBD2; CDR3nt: TGTGCCAGCAGCTTCCACGGGGGGTACAATGAGCAGTTCTTC; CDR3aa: CASSFHGGYNEQFF
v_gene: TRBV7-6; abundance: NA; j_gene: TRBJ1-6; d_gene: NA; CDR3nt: TGTGCCAGCAGCTCTGAACTGAGGGGGAATTCACCCCTCCACTTT; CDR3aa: CASSSELRGNSPLHF
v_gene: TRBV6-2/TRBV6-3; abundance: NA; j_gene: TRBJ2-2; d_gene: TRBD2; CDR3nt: TGTGCCAGCAGTTACTCGAGCGGGGGGGCCCACACCGGGGAGCTGTTTTTT; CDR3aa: CASSYSSGGAHTGELFF
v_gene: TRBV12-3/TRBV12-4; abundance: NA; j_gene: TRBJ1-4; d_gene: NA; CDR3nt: TGTGCCAGCAGTTTATCCAGTGAAAAACTGTTTTTT; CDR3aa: CASSLSSEKLFF
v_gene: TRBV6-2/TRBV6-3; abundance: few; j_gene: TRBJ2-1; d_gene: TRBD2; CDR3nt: TGTGCCAGCAGTTACTCAGGACTAGCCGCCGATGAGCAGTTCTTC; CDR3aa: CASSYSGLAADEQFF
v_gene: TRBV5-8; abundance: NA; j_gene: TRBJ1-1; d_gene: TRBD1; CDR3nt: TGTGCCAGCAGCGCTGGCCAGGGGGCCTTTTCGAACACTGAAGCTTTCTTT; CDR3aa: CASSAGQGAFSNTEAFF
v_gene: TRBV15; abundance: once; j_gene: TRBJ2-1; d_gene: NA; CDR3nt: TGTGCCACCAGCCGAGGGGGGGCAGCGTACAATGAGCAGTTCTTC; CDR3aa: CATSRGGAAYNEQFF
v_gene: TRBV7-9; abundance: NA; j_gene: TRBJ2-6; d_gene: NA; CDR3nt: TGTGCCAGCAGCTTAGCTAGGGAGCGCCTCAACGTCCTGACTTTC; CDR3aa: CASSLARERLNVLTF